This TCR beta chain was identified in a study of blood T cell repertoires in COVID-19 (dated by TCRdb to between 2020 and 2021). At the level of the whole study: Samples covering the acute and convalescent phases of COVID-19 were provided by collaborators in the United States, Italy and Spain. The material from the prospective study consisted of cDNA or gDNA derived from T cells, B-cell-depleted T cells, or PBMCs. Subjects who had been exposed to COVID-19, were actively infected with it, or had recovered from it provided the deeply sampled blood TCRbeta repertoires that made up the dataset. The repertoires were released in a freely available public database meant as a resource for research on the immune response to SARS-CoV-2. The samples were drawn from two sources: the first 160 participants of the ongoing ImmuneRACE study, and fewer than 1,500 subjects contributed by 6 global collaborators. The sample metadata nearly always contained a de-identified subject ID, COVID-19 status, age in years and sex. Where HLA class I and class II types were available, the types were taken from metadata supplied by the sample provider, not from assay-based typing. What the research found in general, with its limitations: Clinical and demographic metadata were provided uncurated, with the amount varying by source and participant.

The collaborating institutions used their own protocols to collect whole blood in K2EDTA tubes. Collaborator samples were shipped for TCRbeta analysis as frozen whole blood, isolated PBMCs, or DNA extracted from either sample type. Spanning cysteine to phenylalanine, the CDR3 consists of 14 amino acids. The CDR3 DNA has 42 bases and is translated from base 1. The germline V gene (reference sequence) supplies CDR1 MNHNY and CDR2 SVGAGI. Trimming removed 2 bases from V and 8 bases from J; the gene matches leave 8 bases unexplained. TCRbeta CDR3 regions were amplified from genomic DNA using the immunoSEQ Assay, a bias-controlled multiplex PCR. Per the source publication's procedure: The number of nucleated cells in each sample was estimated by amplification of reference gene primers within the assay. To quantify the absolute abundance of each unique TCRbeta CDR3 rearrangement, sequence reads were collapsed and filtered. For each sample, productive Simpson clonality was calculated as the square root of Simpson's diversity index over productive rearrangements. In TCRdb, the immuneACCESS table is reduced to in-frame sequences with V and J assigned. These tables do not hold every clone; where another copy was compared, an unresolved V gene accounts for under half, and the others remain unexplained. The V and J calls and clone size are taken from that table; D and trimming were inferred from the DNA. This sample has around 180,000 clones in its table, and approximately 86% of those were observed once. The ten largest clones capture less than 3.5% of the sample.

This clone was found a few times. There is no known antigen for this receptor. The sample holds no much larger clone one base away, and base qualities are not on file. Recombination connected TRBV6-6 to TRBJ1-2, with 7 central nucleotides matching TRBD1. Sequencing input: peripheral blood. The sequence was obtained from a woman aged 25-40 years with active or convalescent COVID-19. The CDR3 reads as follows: CASSYPRTGGGYTF. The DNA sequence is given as TGTGCCAGCAGTTACCCCCGGACAGGCGGGGGCTACACCTTC.